These 8 T cell receptor beta chains share one sample of origin, sequenced in a study of vaccination and CD4 T cells after COVID-19. The treatment: approximately 9-day PBMC culture with coronavirus spike peptide pools or control peptides (ViraFEST assay). Oncomine TCR Beta short-read sequencing was applied to DNA from cultured CD4+ T cells. TCRdb re-called the PCR reads through MiXCR, storing one row per CDR3 protein. The table records approximately 11,000 distinct CDR3 sequences, over 70% of them present only once. For these TCRs, the target antigens are not known. Material for sequencing was CD4+ T cells from blood, cultured in vitro. The receptors shown here come from a human donor who had recovered from COVID-19.

This chain connects TRBV20-1 to TRBJ1-2; 8 bases are shared with TRBD1. Trimming cost V 6 bases and J 6 bases; bases outside gene matches: 12. From germline, CDR1 is DFQATT and CDR2 SNEGSKA (reference sequence). The CDR3 runs 14 residues. The CDR3 nucleotides read TGCAGTGCCAGCCTTCCCAGGGGGCCAAATGGCTACACCTTC. Encoded protein: CSASLPRGPNGYTF.

The chain recombines TRBV7-2 with TRBJ1-6; TRBD1 matches at 7 bases. The CDR3 totals 15 residues. Germline V CDR1 and CDR2: SGHTA, FQGNSA. V lost 5 bases and J lost 14; bases outside the gene matches: 15. CDR3 sequence reads: CASSSSGTAGATLHF. The DNA for the CDR3 is TGTGCCAGCAGCAGCTCCGGGACAGCCGGTGCAACCCTCCACTTT.

The chain combines TRBV12-3 or TRBV12-4 with TRBJ2-4, with TRBD2 matching over 15 bases. The ends lost 5 bases at V and 0 bases at J; junction bases unmatched: 8. The CDR3 has 19 amino acids. The CDR3 coding sequence is TGTGCCAGCAGTCAGCACGGGACTAGCGGGAGGTCAGCCAAAAACATTCAGTACTTC. Translated, it gives CASSQHGTSGRSAKNIQYF.

The rearrangement joins TRBV20-1 to TRBJ1-1; 7 bases are shared with TRBD1. Germline-derived CDR1 and CDR2 are DFQATT and SNEGSKA (reference sequence). The CDR3 has 14 residues. The V gene end was trimmed by 3 bases and the J gene end by 1 base; junction bases not matched to a gene: 5. CDR3 DNA sequence: TGCAGTGCTAGGGCGACAGGGACGAACACTGAAGCTTTCTTT. It specifies CSARATGTNTEAFF.

The chain joins TRBV19 to TRBJ2-5; 8 nucleotides align to TRBD1. The CDR3 runs to 15 residues. CDR1 is LNHDA, CDR2 SQIVND, per germline (reference sequence). The V gene end was trimmed by 5 bases and the J gene end by 5 bases; junction bases not matched to a gene: 10. DNA for the CDR3: TGTGCCAGTAGTTCCCGACAGGGGTTTGGGGAGACCCAGTACTTC. Its protein is CASSSRQGFGETQYF.

The V call is TRBV28, the J call TRBJ2-2, with D unresolved. The V and J ends lost 7 bases and 0 bases respectively, with 12 bases between them. Germline CDR1 and CDR2: MDHEN and SYDVKM. The CDR3 covers 15 residues. Here the CDR3 reads CASIGLLANTGELFF. As DNA, the CDR3 is TGTGCCAGCATCGGCCTACTCGCGAACACCGGGGAGCTGTTTTTT.

V gene TRBV11-3 combines with J gene TRBJ1-4; D uncertain. This CDR3 is 12 amino acids long. V was shortened by 5 bases and J by 9 bases, with 10 bases between the two germline ends. Germline lookup yields CDR1 SGHNT and CDR2 YENEEA. The CDR3 reads CASSVRNQKLFF. In DNA, the CDR3 is TGTGCCAGCAGCGTGAGGAATCAAAAACTGTTTTTT. Full variable domain (missing parts from reference TRBV11-3 and TRBJ1-4): EAGVVQSPRYKIIEKKQPVAFWCNPISGHNTLYWYLQNLGQGPELLIRYENEEAVDDSQLPKDRFSAERLKGVDSTLKIQPAELGDSAVYLCASSVRNQKLFFGSGTQLSVL.

This clonotype was observed a few times. The gene calls are TRBV12-3 or TRBV12-4 and TRBJ2-7; 7 bases fit TRBD1. The CDR3 covers 13 residues. Losses at the gene ends were 5 bases for V and 1 base for J; bases not matched to a gene: 2. The CDR3 protein is CASSRDRSYEQYF. DNA of the CDR3: TGTGCCAGCAGTCGGGACAGATCCTACGAGCAGTACTTC.